This TCR beta chain appears in the sequencing data of a study of regulatory T cells in long-lasting Graves disease. General study findings and limits: Among the persistent patients, 2,500 to 3,500 public clonotypes were shared, more than the approximately 970 shared among new patients. Persistent disease samples used TRBV28, TRBJ1-2 and TRBJ2-5 preferentially. Results may be inaccurate due to the small sample size.

Both iRepertoire HTBI primers and Arm-PCR of CDR3 regions were used to build the TCR beta libraries. TCRdb used MiXCR to reprocess the multiplex PCR reads, holding one entry per CDR3 protein. The top ten hold about 6.6% of the sample, which has around 450,000 distinct CDR3 sequences, approximately 21% seen once. This clonotype was counted a few times. Its specificity is not known. Per the germline V gene, CDR1 is MNHEY and CDR2 is SVGAGI. V was cut by 0 bases and J by 1 base, with 12 bases left in between. The CDR3 has 17 amino acids. The time point: persistent/refractory GD, antithyroid drugs over 5 years with positive TRAb. Construction of the TCR library relied on RNA isolated from PBMCs.

The TCR originated in a female donor with Graves disease. The chain employs TRBV6-5 and TRBJ2-2; D tentatively fits TRBD1 or TRBD2 (6 bases each). The sample was peripheral blood mononuclear cells (PBMCs), taken when the disease was refractory, from a patient treated with antithyroid drugs. This CDR3 is CASSYSRGALNTGELFF. The DNA for the CDR3 is TGTGCCAGCAGTTACTCGAGGGGGGCCTTGAACACCGGGGAGCTGTTTTTT.